This TCR beta chain was identified in a study of long-term antiretroviral therapy in people with HIV. Overall study: Earliest sampling preceded the 2015 immediate-ART recommendation by about a decade. The study's findings and limits: ART was followed by higher diversity that remained below transplant donor controls. Blood dating 2004 to 2017 may reflect older ART regimens. All time points showed a repertoire dominated by clones expanded before ART.

Turning to this clone: Its target is unknown.

Survey-level resolution applied to immunoSEQ assay v3.0. Clones were sequenced by immunoSEQ multiplex PCR, and TCRdb holds only the in-frame ones, with some missing. The sample has 20,000 to 25,000 clones, less than 90% seen once. Trimming took off 5 bases at V and 1 base at J, with 10 bases between the two ends. The length of the CDR3 is 14 residues. Germline lookup yields CDR1 SGHTA and CDR2 FQGNSA. The sequencing here drew on unsorted PBMCs, taken 1.9 years after starting antiretroviral therapy. This receptor was taken from a woman in her forties or fifties with HIV. V usage is TRBV7-2 and J usage is TRBJ2-3, with TRBD1 as a possible D gene (5 bases). CDR3 nucleotides: TGTGCCAGCAGCCTTATAGGGGGCACAGATACGCAGTATTTT. Protein sequence: CASSLIGGTDTQYF. Filled out from reference TRBV7-2 and TRBJ2-3, the complete variable domain reads GAGVSQSPSNKVTEKGKDVELRCDPISGHTALYWYRQSLGQGLEFLIYFQGNSAPDKSGLPSDRFSAERTGGSVSTLTIQRTQQEDSAVYLCASSLIGGTDTQYFGPGTRLTVL.